Listed below are T cell receptor beta chains from one sample, sequenced in a study of blood T cell repertoires in COVID-19. Clones were read by immunoSEQ multiplex PCR, and TCRdb kept only the in-frame ones, dropping some. The profile shows around 220,000 clones, more than 75% of them singletons. The specimen sequenced was peripheral blood. The receptors originated from a man aged 35-49 years with active or convalescent COVID-19. CDR3s include the opening cysteine and the closing phenylalanine or tryptophan. Fields, in order: J gene, D gene, V gene, clone size, CDR3 protein, CDR3 DNA. The D gene is left open where the match is weak. Where a row states a size, it is once, few, many or the class of an expanded clone; other rows omit it.

TRBJ1-1 | . | TRBV2 | . | CASIKDRPVEAFF | TGTGCCAGCATCAAGGACAGACCTGTTGAAGCTTTCTTT
TRBJ1-1 | TRBD1 | TRBV19 | . | CASSPGQGSMNTEAFF | TGTGCCAGTAGTCCCGGACAGGGGAGCATGAACACTGAAGCTTTCTTT
TRBJ1-2 | TRBD1 | TRBV9 | . | CASSVATGSGYTF | TGTGCCAGCAGCGTAGCGACAGGGTCTGGCTACACCTTC
TRBJ2-7 | TRBD1 | TRBV13 | . | CASSFWDRGGHEQYF | TGTGCCAGCAGCTTCTGGGACAGGGGAGGCCACGAGCAGTACTTC
TRBJ2-7 | TRBD1 | TRBV4-1 | . | CASRPQTRDSAHEQYF | TGCGCCAGCAGACCACAGACTCGGGACAGTGCCCACGAGCAGTACTTC
TRBJ1-6 | TRBD1 | TRBV7-9 | once | CASSLAVGGTYNSPLHF | TGTGCCAGCAGCTTGGCGGTAGGGGGCACCTATAATTCACCCCTCCACTTT
TRBJ1-2 | . | TRBV12-3/TRBV12-4 | . | CASAGDDYGYTF | TGTGCCTCCGCAGGGGATGACTATGGCTACACCTTC
TRBJ2-7 | . | TRBV21-1 | . | CASSSPHYEQYF | TGTGCCAGCAGCTCACCACATTACGAGCAGTACTTC
TRBJ1-5 | . | TRBV28 | . | CASSSGVRGSQPQHF | TGTGCCAGCAGCTCAGGCGTGAGGGGGTCACAGCCCCAGCATTTT
TRBJ2-7 | . | TRBV5-4 | . | CASSARQVRSYEQYF | TGTGCCAGCAGCGCCCGACAGGTCCGCTCCTACGAGCAGTACTTC
TRBJ1-1 | . | TRBV6-2/TRBV6-3 | . | CASSYGGILNTEAFF | TGTGCCAGCAGTTACGGGGGCATTCTGAACACTGAAGCTTTCTTT
TRBJ2-7 | TRBD2 | TRBV9 | few | CAGKRENNEQYF | TGTGCCGGAAAGCGGGAGAATAACGAGCAGTACTTC
TRBJ1-1 | . | TRBV2 | . | CASSPRQSVNTEAFF | TGTGCCAGCAGCCCCAGACAGAGTGTGAACACTGAAGCTTTCTTT
TRBJ2-7 | TRBD1 | TRBV6-5 | . | CASSKTGVSYEQYF | TGTGCCAGCAGTAAGACAGGGGTCTCCTACGAGCAGTACTTC
TRBJ2-3 | . | TRBV5-1 | . | CASSLAGDTSTDTQYF | TGCGCCAGCAGCTTGGCGGGGGATACTAGCACAGATACGCAGTATTTT
TRBJ2-7 | TRBD2 | TRBV4-1 | . | CASSPDPGLAGGSEQYF | TGCGCCAGCAGCCCTGACCCGGGGCTAGCGGGAGGGAGTGAGCAGTACTTC
TRBJ1-5 | TRBD1 | TRBV5-4 | . | CASSWGTGGNSNQPQHF | TGTGCCAGCAGCTGGGGGACAGGGGGAAATAGCAATCAGCCCCAGCATTTT